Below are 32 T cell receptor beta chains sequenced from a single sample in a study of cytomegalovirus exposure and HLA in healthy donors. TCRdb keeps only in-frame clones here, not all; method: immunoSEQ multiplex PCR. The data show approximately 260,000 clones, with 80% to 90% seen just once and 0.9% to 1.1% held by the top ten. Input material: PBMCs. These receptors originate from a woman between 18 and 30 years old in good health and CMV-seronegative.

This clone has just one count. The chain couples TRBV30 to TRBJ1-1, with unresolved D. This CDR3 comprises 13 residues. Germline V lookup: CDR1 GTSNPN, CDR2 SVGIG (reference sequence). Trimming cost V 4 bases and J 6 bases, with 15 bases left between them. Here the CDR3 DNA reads TGTGCCTGGATGGCGCAGGTGGGCGCTGAAGCTTTCTTT. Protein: CAWMAQVGAEAFF.

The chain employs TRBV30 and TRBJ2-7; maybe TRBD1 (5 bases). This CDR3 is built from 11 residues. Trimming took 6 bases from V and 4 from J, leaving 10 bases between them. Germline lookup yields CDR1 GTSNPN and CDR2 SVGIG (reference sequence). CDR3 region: CACGAAYEQYF. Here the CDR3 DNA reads TGTGCCTGTGGGGCAGCATACGAGCAGTACTTC.

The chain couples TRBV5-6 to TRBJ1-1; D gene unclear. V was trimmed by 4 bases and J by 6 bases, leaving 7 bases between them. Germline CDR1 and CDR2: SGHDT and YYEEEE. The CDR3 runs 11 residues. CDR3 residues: CASSLYSEAFF. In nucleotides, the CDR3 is TGTGCCAGCAGCCTTTACTCTGAAGCTTTCTTT.

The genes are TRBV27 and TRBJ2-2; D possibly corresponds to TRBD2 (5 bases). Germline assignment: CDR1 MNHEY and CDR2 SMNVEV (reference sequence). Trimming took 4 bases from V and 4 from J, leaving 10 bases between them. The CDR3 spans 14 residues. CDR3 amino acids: CASSSWEPTGELFF. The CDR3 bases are TGTGCCAGCAGTTCCTGGGAGCCCACCGGGGAGCTGTTTTTT.

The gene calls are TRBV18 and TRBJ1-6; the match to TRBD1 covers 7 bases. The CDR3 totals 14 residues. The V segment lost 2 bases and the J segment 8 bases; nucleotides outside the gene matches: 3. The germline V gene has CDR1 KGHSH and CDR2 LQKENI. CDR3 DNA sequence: TGTGCCAGCTCACCAGGGACAGATTATTCACCCCTCCACTTT. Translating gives CASSPGTDYSPLHF. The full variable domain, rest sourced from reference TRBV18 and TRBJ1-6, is NAGVMQNPRHLVRRRGQEARLRCSPMKGHSHVYWYRQLPEEGLKFMVYLQKENIIDESGMPKERFSAEFPKEGPSILRIQQVVRGDSAAYFCASSPGTDYSPLHFGNGTRLTVT.

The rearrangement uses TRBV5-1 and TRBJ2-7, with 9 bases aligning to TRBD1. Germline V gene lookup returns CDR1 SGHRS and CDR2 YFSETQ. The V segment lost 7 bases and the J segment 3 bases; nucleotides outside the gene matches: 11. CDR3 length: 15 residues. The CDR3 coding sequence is TGCGCCAGCGCCGGGACAGGGTGGTGGGGCTACGAGCAGTACTTC. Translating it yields CASAGTGWWGYEQYF.

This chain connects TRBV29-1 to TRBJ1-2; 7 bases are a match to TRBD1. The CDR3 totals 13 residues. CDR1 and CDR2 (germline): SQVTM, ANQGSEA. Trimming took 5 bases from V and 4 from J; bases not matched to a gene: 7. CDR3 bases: TGCAGCGTTCCTCGACAGGGTACCTATGGCTACACCTTC. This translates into CSVPRQGTYGYTF.

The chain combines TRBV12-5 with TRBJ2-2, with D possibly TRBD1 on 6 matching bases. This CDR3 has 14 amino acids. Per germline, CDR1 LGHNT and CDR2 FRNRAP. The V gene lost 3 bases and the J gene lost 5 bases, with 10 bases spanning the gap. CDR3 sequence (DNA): TGTGCTAGTGGTTTACCCACAGGGACCGGGGAGCTGTTTTTT. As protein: CASGLPTGTGELFF.

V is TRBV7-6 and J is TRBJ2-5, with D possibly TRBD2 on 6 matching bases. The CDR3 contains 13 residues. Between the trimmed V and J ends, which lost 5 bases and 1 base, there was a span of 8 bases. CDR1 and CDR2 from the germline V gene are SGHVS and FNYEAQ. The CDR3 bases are TGTGCCAGCAGCGGGGACTTCCAAGAGACCCAGTACTTC. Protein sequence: CASSGDFQETQYF.

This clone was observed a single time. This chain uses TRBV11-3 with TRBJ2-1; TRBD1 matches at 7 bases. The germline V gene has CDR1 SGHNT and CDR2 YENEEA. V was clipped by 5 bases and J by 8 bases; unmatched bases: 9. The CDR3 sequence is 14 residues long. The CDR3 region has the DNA TGTGCCAGCAGCCCTGGGACAGTTGGCGATGAGCAGTTCTTC. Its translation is CASSPGTVGDEQFF.

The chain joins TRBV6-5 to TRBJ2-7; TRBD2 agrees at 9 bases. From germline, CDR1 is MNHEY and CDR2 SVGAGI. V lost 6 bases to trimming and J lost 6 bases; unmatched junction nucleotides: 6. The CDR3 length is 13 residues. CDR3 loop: CASSPGLATEQYF. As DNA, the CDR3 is TGTGCCAGCAGCCCCGGACTAGCGACCGAGCAGTACTTC.

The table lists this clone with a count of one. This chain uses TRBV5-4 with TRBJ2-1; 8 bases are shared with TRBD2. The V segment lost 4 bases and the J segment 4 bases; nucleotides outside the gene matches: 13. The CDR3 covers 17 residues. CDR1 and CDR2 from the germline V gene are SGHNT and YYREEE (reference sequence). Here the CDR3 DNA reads TGTGCCAGCAGCATTGGGACCGGGGGGGTGACTTACAATGAGCAGTTCTTC. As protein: CASSIGTGGVTYNEQFF.

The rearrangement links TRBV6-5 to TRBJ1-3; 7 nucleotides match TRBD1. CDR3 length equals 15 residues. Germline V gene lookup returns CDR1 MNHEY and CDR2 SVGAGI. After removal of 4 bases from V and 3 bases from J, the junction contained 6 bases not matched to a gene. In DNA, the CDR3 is TGTGCCAGCAGTTTCAACAGGGGAAGTGGAAACACCATATATTTT. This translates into CASSFNRGSGNTIYF.

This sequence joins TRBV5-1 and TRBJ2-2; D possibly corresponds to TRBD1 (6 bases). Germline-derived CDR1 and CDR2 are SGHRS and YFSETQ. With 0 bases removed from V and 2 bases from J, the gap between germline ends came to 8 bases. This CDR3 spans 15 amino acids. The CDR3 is CASSLDRVNTGELFF. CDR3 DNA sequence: TGCGCCAGCAGCTTGGACAGGGTTAACACCGGGGAGCTGTTTTTT.

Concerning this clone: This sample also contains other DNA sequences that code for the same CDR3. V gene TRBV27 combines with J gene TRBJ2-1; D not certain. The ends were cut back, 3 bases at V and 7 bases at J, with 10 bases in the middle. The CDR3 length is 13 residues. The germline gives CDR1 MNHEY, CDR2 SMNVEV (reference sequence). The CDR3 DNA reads TGTGCCAGCAGTTTCCCCTCCTCGAATGAGCAGTTCTTC. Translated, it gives CASSFPSSNEQFF.

The CDR3 DNA is TGTGCCAGCAGTGCTAAGGGGAGGACCTACGAGCAGTACTTC. Translated, it gives CASSAKGRTYEQYF. The rearrangement uses TRBV5-4 and TRBJ2-7; possible D gene TRBD2, 6 bases. Germline loops: CDR1 SGHNT, CDR2 YYREEE (reference sequence). V shed 5 bases and J shed 2 bases, with 14 bases lying between them. The CDR3 consists of 14 residues.

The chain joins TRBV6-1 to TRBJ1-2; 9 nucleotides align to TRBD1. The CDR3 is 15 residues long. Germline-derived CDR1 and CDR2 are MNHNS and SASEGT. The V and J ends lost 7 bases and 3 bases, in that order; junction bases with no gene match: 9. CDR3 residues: CASNLGQGLDYGYTF. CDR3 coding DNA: TGTGCCAGCAACCTGGGACAGGGATTAGACTATGGCTACACCTTC.

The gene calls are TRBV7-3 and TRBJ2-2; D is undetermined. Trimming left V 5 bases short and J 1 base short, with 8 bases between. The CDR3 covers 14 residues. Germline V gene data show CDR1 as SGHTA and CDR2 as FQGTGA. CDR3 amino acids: CASSPGVNTGELFF. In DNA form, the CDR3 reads TGTGCCAGCAGCCCCGGAGTGAACACCGGGGAGCTGTTTTTT.

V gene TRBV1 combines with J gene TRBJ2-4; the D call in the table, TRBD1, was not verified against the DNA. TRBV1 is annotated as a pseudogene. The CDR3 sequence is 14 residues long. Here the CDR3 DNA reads TGCACCAGCAGCCTCCCACACAGCAAAAACATTCAGTACTTC. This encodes CTSSLPHSKNIQYF.

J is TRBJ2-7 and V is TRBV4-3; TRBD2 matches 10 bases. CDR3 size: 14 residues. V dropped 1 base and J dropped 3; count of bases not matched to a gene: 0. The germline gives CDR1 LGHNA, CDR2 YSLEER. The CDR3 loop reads CASSQGLAGYEQYF. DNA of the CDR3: TGCGCCAGCAGCCAAGGACTAGCGGGCTACGAGCAGTACTTC.

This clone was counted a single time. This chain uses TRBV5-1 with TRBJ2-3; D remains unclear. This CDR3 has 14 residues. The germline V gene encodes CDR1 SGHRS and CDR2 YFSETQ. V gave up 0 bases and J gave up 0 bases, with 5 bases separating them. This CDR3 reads CASSLERSTDTQYF. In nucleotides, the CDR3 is TGCGCCAGCAGCTTGGAGAGGAGCACAGATACGCAGTATTTT. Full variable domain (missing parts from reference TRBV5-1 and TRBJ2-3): KAGVTQTPRYLIKTRGQQVTLSCSPISGHRSVSWYQQTPGQGLQFLFEYFSETQRNKGNFPGRFSGRQFSNSRSEMNVSTLELGDSALYLCASSLERSTDTQYFGPGTRLTVL.

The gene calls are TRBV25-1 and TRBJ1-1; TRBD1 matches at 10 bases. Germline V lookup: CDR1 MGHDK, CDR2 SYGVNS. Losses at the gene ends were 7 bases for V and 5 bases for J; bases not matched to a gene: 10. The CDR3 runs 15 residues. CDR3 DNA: TGTGCCAGCACAAGGGCGACAGGGGGCCGGACTGAAGCTTTCTTT. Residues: CASTRATGGRTEAFF.

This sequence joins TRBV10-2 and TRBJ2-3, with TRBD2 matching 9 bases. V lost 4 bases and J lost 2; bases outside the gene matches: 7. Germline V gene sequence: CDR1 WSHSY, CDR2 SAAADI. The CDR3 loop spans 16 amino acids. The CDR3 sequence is CASSVRSGGNTDTQYF. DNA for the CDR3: TGCGCCAGCAGTGTTAGAAGCGGGGGGAACACAGATACGCAGTATTTT.

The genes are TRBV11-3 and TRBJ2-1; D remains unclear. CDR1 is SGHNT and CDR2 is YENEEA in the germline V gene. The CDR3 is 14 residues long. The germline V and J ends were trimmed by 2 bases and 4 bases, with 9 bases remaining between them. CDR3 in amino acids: CASSLLSSYNEQFF. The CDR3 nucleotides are TGTGCCAGCAGCTTACTTTCTTCGTACAATGAGCAGTTCTTC.

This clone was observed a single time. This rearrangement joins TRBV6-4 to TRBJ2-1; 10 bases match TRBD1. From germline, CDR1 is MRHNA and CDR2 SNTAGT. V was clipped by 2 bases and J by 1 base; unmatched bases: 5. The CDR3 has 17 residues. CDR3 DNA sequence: TGTGCCAGCAGTGACACCCGGACAGGGGGGTCCTACAATGAGCAGTTCTTC. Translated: CASSDTRTGGSYNEQFF.

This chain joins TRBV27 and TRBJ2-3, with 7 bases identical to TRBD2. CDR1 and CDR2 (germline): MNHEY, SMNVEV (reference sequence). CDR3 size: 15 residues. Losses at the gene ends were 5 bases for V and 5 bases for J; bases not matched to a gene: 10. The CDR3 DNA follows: TGTGCCAGCAGTCCTTCTAGCGGAGGGGAAGATACGCAGTATTTT. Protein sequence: CASSPSSGGEDTQYF.

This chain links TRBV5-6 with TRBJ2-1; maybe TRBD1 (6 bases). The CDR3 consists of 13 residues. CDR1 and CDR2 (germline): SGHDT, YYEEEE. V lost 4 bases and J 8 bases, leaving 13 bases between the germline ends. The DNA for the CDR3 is TGTGCCAGCAGCGTACAGGGTCGCGATGAGCAGTTCTTC. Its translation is CASSVQGRDEQFF.

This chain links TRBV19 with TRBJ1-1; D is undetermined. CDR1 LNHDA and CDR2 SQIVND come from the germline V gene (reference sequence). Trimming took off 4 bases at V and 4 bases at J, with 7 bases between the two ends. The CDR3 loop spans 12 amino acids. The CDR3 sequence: CASSTGITEAFF. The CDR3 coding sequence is TGTGCCAGTAGTACCGGTATCACTGAAGCTTTCTTT.

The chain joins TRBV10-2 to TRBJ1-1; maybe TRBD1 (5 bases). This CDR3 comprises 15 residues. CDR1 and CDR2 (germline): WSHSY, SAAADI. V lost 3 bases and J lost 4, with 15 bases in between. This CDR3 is CASSEAGQGGTEAFF. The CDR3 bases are TGCGCCAGCAGTGAAGCGGGTCAGGGCGGCACTGAAGCTTTCTTT.

This CDR3 is CASRSGDSSTDTQYF. The CDR3 DNA reads as TGCGCCAGCAGAAGTGGTGACTCTAGCACAGATACGCAGTATTTT. The chain joins TRBV4-1 to TRBJ2-3; no clear D gene. The CDR3 loop spans 15 amino acids. The V gene lost 6 bases and the J gene lost 0 bases, with 13 bases spanning the gap. The V gene's germline CDR1 is MGHRA and CDR2 YSYEKL.

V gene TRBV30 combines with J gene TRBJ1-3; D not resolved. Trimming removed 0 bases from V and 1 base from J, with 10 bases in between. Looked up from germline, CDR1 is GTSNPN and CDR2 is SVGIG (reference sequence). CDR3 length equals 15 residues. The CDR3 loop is CAWSVGQLSGNTIYF. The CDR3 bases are TGTGCCTGGAGTGTTGGGCAGTTATCTGGAAACACCATATATTTT.

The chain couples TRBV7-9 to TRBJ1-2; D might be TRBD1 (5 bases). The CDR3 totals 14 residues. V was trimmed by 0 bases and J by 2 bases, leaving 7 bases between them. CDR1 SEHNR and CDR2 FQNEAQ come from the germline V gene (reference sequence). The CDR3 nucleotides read TGTGCCAGCAGCTTAGCGGAGGGGAACTATGGCTACACCTTC. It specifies CASSLAEGNYGYTF.